The 22 T cell receptor beta chains reported below all come from one sample, sequenced in a study of T cell responses to AZD1222 COVID-19 vaccine. Clones were read by immunoSEQ multiplex PCR, and TCRdb kept only the in-frame ones, dropping some. The profile shows 99,000 or so clones, roughly 88% of them singletons. The sequencing used peripheral blood, collected on day 0 of AZD1222 vaccination. Receptors were obtained from an adult in good health.

The genes are TRBV5-4 and TRBJ2-7, with D maybe TRBD1 (5 bases). The length of the CDR3 is 14 residues. V lost 5 bases and J 3 bases, leaving 15 bases between the germline ends. Looked up from germline, CDR1 is SGHNT and CDR2 is YYREEE (reference sequence). The CDR3 spells CASSPQGSYYEQYF. CDR3 sequence (DNA): TGTGCCAGCAGTCCCCAGGGAAGCTACTACGAGCAGTACTTC.

The chain couples TRBV19 to TRBJ1-5; TRBD1 is a possible D gene (5 bases). V lost 7 bases and J 8 bases, leaving 15 bases between the germline ends. The CDR3 is 13 residues long. The germline gives CDR1 LNHDA, CDR2 SQIVND (reference sequence). The CDR3 loop reads CASKLGIGEPQHF. CDR3 coding DNA: TGTGCCAGTAAGCTGGGCATAGGGGAGCCCCAGCATTTT.

The V call is TRBV2, the J call TRBJ2-1; the D call may be TRBD1 or TRBD2 (5 bases each). This CDR3 comprises 15 residues. Looked up from germline, CDR1 is SNHLY and CDR2 is FYNNEI. V was shortened by 2 bases and J by 14 bases, with 22 bases between the two germline ends. The CDR3: CASSEQGLRTSREFF. CDR3 sequence (DNA): TGTGCCAGCAGTGAACAGGGTCTTCGTACGTCGAGGGAGTTCTTC. The whole variable domain, filled in from reference TRBV2 and TRBJ2-1, reads EPEVTQTPSHQVTQMGQEVILRCVPISNHLYFYWYRQILGQKVEFLVSFYNNEISEKSEIFDDQFSVERPDGSNFTLKIRSTKLEDSAMYFCASSEQGLRTSREFFGPGTRLTVL.

The chain combines TRBV28 with TRBJ1-2, with D possibly being TRBD1 (5 bases). The CDR3 has 13 residues. Trimming pared 5 bases from V and 8 bases from J, leaving 15 bases between. Germline loops: CDR1 MDHEN, CDR2 SYDVKM. The chain's CDR3 is CASSAPGLGGYTF. In nucleotides, the CDR3 is TGTGCCAGCAGTGCCCCAGGGCTGGGCGGCTACACCTTC.

This chain connects TRBV19 to TRBJ1-5; D unclear. The CDR3 is 14 residues long. Germline V gene sequence: CDR1 LNHDA, CDR2 SQIVND (reference sequence). V lost 1 base, J lost 9 bases, and 13 bases lay in between. The CDR3 sequence is CASSIVGDAGPQHF. The DNA of the CDR3 is TGTGCCAGTAGTATAGTTGGCGACGCGGGGCCCCAGCATTTT. Full variable domain (remainder filled in from reference TRBV19 and TRBJ1-5): DGGITQSPKYLFRKEGQNVTLSCEQNLNHDAMYWYRQDPGQGLRLIYYSQIVNDFQKGDIAEGYSVSREKKESFPLTVTSAQKNPTAFYLCASSIVGDAGPQHFGDGTRLSIL.

This clone was detected only once. This rearrangement joins TRBV19 to TRBJ2-2; the D is unclear. CDR3 length: 15 amino acids. Trimming stripped 7 bases from V and 5 bases from J, with 17 bases between. The germline V gene encodes CDR1 LNHDA and CDR2 SQIVND (reference sequence). CDR3 bases: TGTGCCAGTACCCCGAGGCAGACCTTTACCGGGGAGCTGTTTTTT. This sequence encodes CASTPRQTFTGELFF.

This sequence joins TRBV4-3 and TRBJ2-7, with 14 positions matching TRBD2. Germline CDR1 reads LGHNA; CDR2 reads YSLEER. This CDR3 contains 15 residues. The J segment lost 12 bases and the V segment lost 0 bases, leaving 7 bases of the junction unmatched. CDR3 amino acids: CASSQETTSGRALYF. The DNA of the CDR3 is TGCGCCAGCAGCCAAGAAACGACTAGCGGGAGGGCCCTGTACTTC.

The gene calls are TRBV20-1 and TRBJ2-7; D not resolved. Germline V lookup: CDR1 DFQATT, CDR2 SNEGSKA (reference sequence). The CDR3 loop spans 11 amino acids. The V gene lost 2 bases and the J gene lost 4 bases, with 6 bases spanning the gap. The CDR3 bases are TGCAGTGCTAGATATCTGTACGAGCAGTACTTC. Its translation: CSARYLYEQYF.

The CDR3 spells CASSNPGDYGYTF. In DNA form, the CDR3 reads TGTGCCAGCAGCAACCCGGGGGACTATGGCTACACCTTC. The V gene is TRBV9, the J gene TRBJ1-2; tentative D call: TRBD1 (5 bases). This CDR3 is built from 13 residues. Trimming pared 4 bases from V and 3 bases from J, leaving 10 bases between. From germline, CDR1 is SGDLS and CDR2 YYNGEE.

V and J are TRBV2 and TRBJ1-2; D might be TRBD1 (6 bases). The V gene lost 6 bases and the J gene lost 5 bases, with 16 bases spanning the gap. The CDR3 loop spans 14 amino acids. From germline, CDR1 is SNHLY and CDR2 FYNNEI. The CDR3 DNA follows: TGTGCCAGCAGAGACTCGACAGGAAGGTATGGCTACACCTTC. Translated: CASRDSTGRYGYTF.

This clone came up once. CDR3 amino acids: CASSSPTGEYEKLFF. The CDR3 DNA is TGCGCCAGCAGCTCACCGACAGGGGAGTATGAAAAACTGTTTTTT. The rearrangement joins TRBV4-1 to TRBJ1-4; 8 nucleotides line up with TRBD1. CDR3 length equals 15 residues. Germline assignment: CDR1 MGHRA and CDR2 YSYEKL. V was pared by 5 bases and J by 6 bases, with 8 bases of the junction left unmatched.

Of note for this clone: Other DNA sequences in this specimen translate into the identical CDR3. The gene calls are TRBV19 and TRBJ2-7, with unresolved D. Trimming removed 8 bases from V and 0 bases from J, with 17 bases in between. Per the germline V gene, CDR1 is LNHDA and CDR2 is SQIVND (reference sequence). The CDR3 consists of 15 residues. The DNA of the CDR3 is TGTGCCAGTCGAAAGACCGGGCAAGGCTCCTACGAGCAGTACTTC. Translation gives CASRKTGQGSYEQYF.

V is TRBV2 and J is TRBJ2-1; no firm D call. This CDR3 spans 12 amino acids. The V gene lost 3 bases and the J gene lost 9 bases, with 9 bases spanning the gap. Germline CDR1 reads SNHLY; CDR2 reads FYNNEI. The CDR3 sequence is CASSEIAGEQFF. CDR3 nucleotide sequence: TGTGCCAGCAGTGAGATAGCAGGTGAGCAGTTCTTC.

There are a few counts of this clone. The rearrangement joins TRBV2 to TRBJ2-5; no reliable D call. V lost 4 bases and J lost 2, with 8 bases in between. The CDR3 has 13 amino acids. Germline V lookup: CDR1 SNHLY, CDR2 FYNNEI. The CDR3 bases are TGTGCCAGCAGTGGAGACTTACAAGAGACCCAGTACTTC. Residues: CASSGDLQETQYF.

The V call is TRBV7-9, the J call TRBJ1-2; unclear D gene. The ends were cut back, 3 bases at V and 10 bases at J, with 9 bases in the middle. This CDR3 is 11 amino acids long. CDR1 and CDR2 (germline): SEHNR, FQNEAQ (reference sequence). CDR3 loop: CASSFVILYTF. The CDR3 DNA reads as TGTGCCAGCAGCTTTGTGATTCTCTACACCTTC.

The rearrangement links TRBV21-1 to TRBJ2-7; the table's D call, TRBD1, has no DNA check behind it. TRBV21-1 is given as a pseudogene. This CDR3 has 16 amino acids. CDR3 DNA: TGTGCCAGCAGCCATTGGCTCGGACAGGGGGTTTCCGAGCAGTACTTC. Translated, it gives CASSHWLGQGVSEQYF.

V usage is TRBV7-2 and J usage is TRBJ1-6; no reliable D call. The germline V and J ends were trimmed by 1 base and 13 bases, with 11 bases remaining between them. Germline-derived CDR1 and CDR2 are SGHTA and FQGNSA. The CDR3 covers 13 residues. This chain's CDR3 is CASSLDAPRPLHF. The CDR3 region has the DNA TGTGCCAGCAGCTTAGACGCCCCGCGGCCCCTCCACTTT.

This clone has just a few counts. The gene calls are TRBV12-5 and TRBJ2-1; D unresolved. The CDR3 spans 17 residues. Looked up from germline, CDR1 is LGHNT and CDR2 is FRNRAP. The V end lost 0 bases, the J end lost 6 bases, and 18 bases lay between the germline ends. In DNA, the CDR3 is TGTGCTAGTGGTTTGGTCGCCCTAGAGGTCCCCCTCAATGAGCAGTTCTTC. It specifies CASGLVALEVPLNEQFF.

There are a few counts of this clone. The V and J genes are TRBV10-2 and TRBJ1-1, with D hard to call. The germline V gene has CDR1 WSHSY and CDR2 SAAADI. V was clipped by 5 bases and J by 5 bases, with 9 bases between them. This CDR3 region has 12 residues. CDR3: CASSRPETEAFF. CDR3 sequence (DNA): TGCGCCAGCAGTCGCCCGGAGACTGAAGCTTTCTTT.

The CDR3 reads CASSRTGDRGFEQFF. For the CDR3, the DNA is TGTGCCAGCAGTCGTACAGGGGACAGGGGTTTCGAGCAGTTCTTC. The V call is TRBV6-2 or TRBV6-3, the J call TRBJ2-1; 10 bases agree with TRBD1. Germline lookup yields CDR1 MNHEY and CDR2 SVGEGT. The junction had 11 bases not matched to a gene; V was cut back by 5 bases and J by 10 bases. CDR3 size: 15 residues.

V and J are TRBV9 and TRBJ1-1, with a possible D match to TRBD1 (5 bases). Per the germline V gene, CDR1 is SGDLS and CDR2 is YYNGEE. The CDR3 covers 15 residues. The ends were cut back, 3 bases at V and 0 bases at J, with 12 bases in the middle. The CDR3 is CASSATGAMNTEAFF. The CDR3 DNA reads TGTGCCAGCAGCGCCACAGGAGCGATGAACACTGAAGCTTTCTTT.

This clone was detected only once. V usage is TRBV5-3 and J usage is TRBJ1-3; the match to TRBD1 covers 11 bases. TRBV5-3 is assigned to the ORF class and has an uncertain function. Trimming took 4 bases from V and 2 from J; bases not matched to a gene: 11. The CDR3 contains 18 residues. This CDR3 is CARSKNGQGAIPGNTIYF. For the CDR3, the DNA is TGTGCCAGAAGCAAAAATGGACAGGGGGCGATCCCTGGAAACACCATATATTTT.